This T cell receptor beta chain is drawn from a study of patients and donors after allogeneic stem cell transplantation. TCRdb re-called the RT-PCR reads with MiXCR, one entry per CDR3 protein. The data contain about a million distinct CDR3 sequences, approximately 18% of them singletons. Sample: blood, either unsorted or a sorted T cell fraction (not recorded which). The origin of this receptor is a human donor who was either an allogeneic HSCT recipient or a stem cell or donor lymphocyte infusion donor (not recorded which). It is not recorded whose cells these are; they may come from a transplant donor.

The CDR3 is CASSLIAGINEQFF. CDR3 bases: TGTGCCAGCAGCTTAATTGCGGGGATCAATGAGCAGTTCTTC. The chain has TRBV7-9 and TRBJ2-1, with a weak D call TRBD2 (6 bases). The germline V and J ends were trimmed by 2 bases and 6 bases, with 11 bases remaining between them. The CDR3 is made up of 14 amino acids. Germline lookup yields CDR1 SEHNR and CDR2 FQNEAQ (reference sequence).